This T cell receptor (beta chain) originates from a study of T cell repertoires in cytomegalovirus infection. A remark on this clonotype: Its antigen is currently unknown.

TCRdb independently ran MiXCR on the reads; one entry per CDR3 protein. The sample comprises 55,000 to 85,000 distinct CDR3 sequences, around 20% of which are singletons, and approximately 68% rests with the top ten. Germline lookup yields CDR1 SGHVS and CDR2 FNYEAQ. The CDR3 consists of 13 residues. V lost 4 bases to trimming and J lost 6 bases, with 13 bases between them. Study-wide results and caveats: Clonotype analysis showed dominance of the ex vivo response by HLA-C-restricted CMV-specific TCR beta clonotypes.

The sample consisted of CD8+ T cells from cultured PBMCs, taken from culture after CMV antigen stimulation. The source is a human donor in good health (CMV status not recorded). Some clones in this sample may be carry-over from other donors' samples. The chain has TRBV7-6 and TRBJ2-7; a weak D match, TRBD1 (6 bases). The CDR3 here is CASSSTGFSEQYF. Here the CDR3 DNA reads TGTGCCAGCAGCTCAACAGGGTTTTCCGAGCAGTACTTC.